These 6 T cell receptor beta chains share one sample of origin, sequenced in a study of blood T cells in healthy people across ages. With a J-beta primer mix and a sample-barcoded 5' primer, a second PCR ran about 7 to 12 cycles. TCRdb re-derived calls from the 5' RACE reads in MiXCR, one entry per CDR3 protein. The data hold 800,000 to 1,000,000 distinct CDR3 sequences, with around 48% observed a single time. The sequenced sample was blood. All receptors derive from a man aged 25-45 years in good health.

The CDR3 DNA follows: TGTGCCAGCAGGCTAGGGACAGTCTACGAGCAGTACTTC. Its translation is CASRLGTVYEQYF. The rearrangement uses TRBV28 and TRBJ2-7, with 7 bases matching TRBD1. The CDR3 totals 13 residues. In germline, CDR1 is MDHEN, CDR2 SYDVKM. The trim removed 6 bases at V and 3 bases at J, leaving 5 bases unmatched. Based on the CDR3 plus reference TRBV28 and TRBJ2-7, the full variable domain is DVKVTQSSRYLVKRTGEKVFLECVQDMDHENMFWYRQDPGLGLRLIYFSYDVKMKEKGDIPEGYSVSREKKERFSLILESASTNQTSMYLCASRLGTVYEQYFGPGTRLTVT.

This chain uses TRBV10-3 with TRBJ2-7, with 7 bases matching TRBD1. The CDR3 loop spans 15 amino acids. The germline gives CDR1 ENHRY, CDR2 SYGVKD. V dropped 0 bases and J dropped 2; count of bases not matched to a gene: 4. CDR3 loop: CAISESGQITYEQYF. CDR3 DNA: TGTGCCATCAGTGAGTCGGGACAGATTACCTACGAGCAGTACTTC.

This clonotype was detected ten times or more. The chain uses TRBV27 and TRBJ2-1, with TRBD2 matching 11 bases. Germline V gives CDR1 MNHEY, CDR2 SMNVEV (reference sequence). The CDR3 loop spans 14 amino acids. Germline trimming cut 5 bases from V and 10 bases from J; bases unmatched to any gene: 7. CDR3 DNA sequence: TGTGCCAGCAGTCGAGTGGCTAGCGGGGGGGAGCAGTTCTTC. Translation: CASSRVASGGEQFF.

This clonotype was counted only a few times. This chain links TRBV9 with TRBJ2-1, with unresolved D. The CDR3 has 15 amino acids. The V end was cut by 0 bases, the J end by 0 bases, with 7 bases between. Per germline, CDR1 SGDLS and CDR2 YYNGEE. CDR3 coding DNA: TGTGCCAGCAGCGTAGGCGTGAGCTCCTACAATGAGCAGTTCTTC. This sequence encodes CASSVGVSSYNEQFF.

This clonotype appeared a few times. This chain uses TRBV20-1 with TRBJ2-3, with 9 positions matching TRBD2. Unmatched junction bases numbered 3, after V lost 5 bases and J lost 0 bases. The CDR3 totals 14 residues. Germline lookup yields CDR1 DFQATT and CDR2 SNEGSKA (reference sequence). DNA of the CDR3: TGCAGTGCTCAAAGCGGGGGGAGCACAGATACGCAGTATTTT. Translated, it gives CSAQSGGSTDTQYF.

The V and J genes are TRBV27 and TRBJ2-7; D may be TRBD1 or TRBD2 (5 bases each). From germline, CDR1 is MNHEY and CDR2 SMNVEV (reference sequence). The CDR3 covers 15 residues. V gave up 4 bases and J gave up 5 bases, with 18 bases separating them. CDR3 in amino acids: CASSSPGTLGHEQYF. CDR3 DNA sequence: TGTGCCAGCAGTTCCCCCGGGACCTTGGGCCACGAGCAGTACTTC.